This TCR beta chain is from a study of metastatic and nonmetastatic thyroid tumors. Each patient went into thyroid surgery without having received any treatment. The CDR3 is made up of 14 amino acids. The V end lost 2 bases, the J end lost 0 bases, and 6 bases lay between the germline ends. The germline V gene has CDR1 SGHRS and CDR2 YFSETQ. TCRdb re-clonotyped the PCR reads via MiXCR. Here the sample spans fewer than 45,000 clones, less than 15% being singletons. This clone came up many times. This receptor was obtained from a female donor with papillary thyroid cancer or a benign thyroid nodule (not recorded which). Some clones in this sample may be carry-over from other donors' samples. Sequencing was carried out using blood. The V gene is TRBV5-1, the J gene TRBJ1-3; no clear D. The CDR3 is CASSFGSSGNTIYF. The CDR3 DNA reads TGCGCCAGCAGCTTTGGCAGCTCTGGAAACACCATATATTTT. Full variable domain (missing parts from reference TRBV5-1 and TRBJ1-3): KAGVTQTPRYLIKTRGQQVTLSCSPISGHRSVSWYQQTPGQGLQFLFEYFSETQRNKGNFPGRFSGRQFSNSRSEMNVSTLELGDSALYLCASSFGSSGNTIYFGEGSWLTVV.